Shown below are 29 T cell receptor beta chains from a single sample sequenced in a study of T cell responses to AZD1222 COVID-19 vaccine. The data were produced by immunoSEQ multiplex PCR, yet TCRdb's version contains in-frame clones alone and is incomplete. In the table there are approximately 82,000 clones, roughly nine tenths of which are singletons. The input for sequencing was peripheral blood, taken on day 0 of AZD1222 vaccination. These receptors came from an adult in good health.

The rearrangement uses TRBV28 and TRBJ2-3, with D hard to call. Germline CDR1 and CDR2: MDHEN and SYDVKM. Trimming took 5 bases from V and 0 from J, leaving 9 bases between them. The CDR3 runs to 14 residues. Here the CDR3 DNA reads TGTGCCAGCAGTGCCCTTGGGAGCACAGATACGCAGTATTTT. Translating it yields CASSALGSTDTQYF. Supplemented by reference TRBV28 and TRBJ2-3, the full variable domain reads DVKVTQSSRYLVKRTGEKVFLECVQDMDHENMFWYRQDPGLGLRLIYFSYDVKMKEKGDIPEGYSVSREKKERFSLILESASTNQTSMYLCASSALGSTDTQYFGPGTRLTVL.

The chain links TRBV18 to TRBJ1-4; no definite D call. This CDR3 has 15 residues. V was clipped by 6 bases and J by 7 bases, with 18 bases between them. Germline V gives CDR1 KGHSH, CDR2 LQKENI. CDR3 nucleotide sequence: TGTGCCAGCTCCCCAAAAGGGTTTGGGAGTGAAAAACTGTTTTTT. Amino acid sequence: CASSPKGFGSEKLFF.

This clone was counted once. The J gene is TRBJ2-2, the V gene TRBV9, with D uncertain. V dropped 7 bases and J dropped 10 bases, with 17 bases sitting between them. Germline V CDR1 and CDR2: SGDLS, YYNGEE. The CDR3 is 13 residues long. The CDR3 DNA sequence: TGTGCCAGCTCACAGCGTAGGATAACGGAGCTGTTTTTT. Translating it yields CASSQRRITELFF. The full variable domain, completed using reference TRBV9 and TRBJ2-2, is DSGVTQTPKHLITATGQRVTLRCSPRSGDLSVYWYQQSLDQGLQFLIQYYNGEERAKGNILERFSAQQFPDLHSELNLSSLELGDSALYFCASSQRRITELFFGEGSRLTVL.

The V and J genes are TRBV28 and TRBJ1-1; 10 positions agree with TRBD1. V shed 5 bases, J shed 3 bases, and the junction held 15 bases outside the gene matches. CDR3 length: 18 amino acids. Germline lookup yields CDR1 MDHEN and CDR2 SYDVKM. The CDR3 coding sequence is TGTGCCAGCAGTCCGCCGGGACAGGGGAAGGTTCGTGACACTGAAGCTTTCTTT. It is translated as CASSPPGQGKVRDTEAFF.

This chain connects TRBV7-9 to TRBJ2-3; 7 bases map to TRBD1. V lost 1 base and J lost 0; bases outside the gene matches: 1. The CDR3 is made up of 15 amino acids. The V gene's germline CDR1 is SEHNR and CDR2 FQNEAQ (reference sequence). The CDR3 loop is CASSLGTGSTDTQYF. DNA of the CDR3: TGTGCCAGCAGCTTAGGGACAGGTAGCACAGATACGCAGTATTTT. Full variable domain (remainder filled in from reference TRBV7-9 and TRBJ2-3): DTGVSQNPRHKITKRGQNVTFRCDPISEHNRLYWYRQTLGQGPEFLTYFQNEAQLEKSRLLSDRFSAERPKGSFSTLEIQRTEQGDSAMYLCASSLGTGSTDTQYFGPGTRLTVL.

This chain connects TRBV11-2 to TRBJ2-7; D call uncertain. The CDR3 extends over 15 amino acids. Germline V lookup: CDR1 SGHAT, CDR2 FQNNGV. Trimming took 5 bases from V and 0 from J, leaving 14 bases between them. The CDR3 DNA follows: TGTGCCAGCAGCCACGACTCGGCTCCCTCCTACGAGCAGTACTTC. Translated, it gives CASSHDSAPSYEQYF.

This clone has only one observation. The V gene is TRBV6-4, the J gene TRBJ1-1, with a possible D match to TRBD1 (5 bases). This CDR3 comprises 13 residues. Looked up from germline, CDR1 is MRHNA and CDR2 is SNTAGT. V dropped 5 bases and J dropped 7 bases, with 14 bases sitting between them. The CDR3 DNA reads TGTGCCAGCAGTTTAACAATCCAGGGTGAAGCTTTCTTT. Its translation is CASSLTIQGEAFF.

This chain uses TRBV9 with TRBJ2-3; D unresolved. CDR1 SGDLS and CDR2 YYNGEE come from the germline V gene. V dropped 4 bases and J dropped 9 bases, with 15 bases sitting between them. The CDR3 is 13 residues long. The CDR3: CASSPPRPYTQYF. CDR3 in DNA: TGTGCCAGCAGCCCCCCGCGCCCGTACACGCAGTATTTT.

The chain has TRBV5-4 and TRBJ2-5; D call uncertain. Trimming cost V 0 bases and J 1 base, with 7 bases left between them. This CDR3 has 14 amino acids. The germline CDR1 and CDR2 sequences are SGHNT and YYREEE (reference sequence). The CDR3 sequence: CASSLDSFQETQYF. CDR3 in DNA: TGTGCCAGCAGCTTGGACAGCTTCCAAGAGACCCAGTACTTC.

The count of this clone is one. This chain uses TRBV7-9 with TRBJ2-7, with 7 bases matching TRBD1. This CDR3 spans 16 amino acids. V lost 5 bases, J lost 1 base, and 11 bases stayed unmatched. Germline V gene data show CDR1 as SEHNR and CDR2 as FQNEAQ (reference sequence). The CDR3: CASSPLTGKESYEQYF. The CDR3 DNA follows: TGTGCCAGCAGCCCCTTGACAGGGAAAGAGTCCTACGAGCAGTACTTC. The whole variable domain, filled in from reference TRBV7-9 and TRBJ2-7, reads DTGVSQNPRHKITKRGQNVTFRCDPISEHNRLYWYRQTLGQGPEFLTYFQNEAQLEKSRLLSDRFSAERPKGSFSTLEIQRTEQGDSAMYLCASSPLTGKESYEQYFGPGTRLTVT.

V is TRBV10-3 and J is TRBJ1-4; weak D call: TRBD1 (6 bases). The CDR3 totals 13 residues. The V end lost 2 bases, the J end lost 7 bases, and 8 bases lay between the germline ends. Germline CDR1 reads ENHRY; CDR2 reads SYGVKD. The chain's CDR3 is CAISEPGAEKLFF. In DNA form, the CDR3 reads TGTGCCATCAGTGAGCCGGGGGCTGAAAAACTGTTTTTT.

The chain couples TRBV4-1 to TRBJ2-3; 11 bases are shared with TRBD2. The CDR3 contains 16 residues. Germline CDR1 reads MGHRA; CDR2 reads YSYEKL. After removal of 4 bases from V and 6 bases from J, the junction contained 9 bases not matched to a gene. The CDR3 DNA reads TGCGCCAGCAGCCCGTTTAGCGGGGGGGCAGCGGATACGCAGTATTTT. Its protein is CASSPFSGGAADTQYF.

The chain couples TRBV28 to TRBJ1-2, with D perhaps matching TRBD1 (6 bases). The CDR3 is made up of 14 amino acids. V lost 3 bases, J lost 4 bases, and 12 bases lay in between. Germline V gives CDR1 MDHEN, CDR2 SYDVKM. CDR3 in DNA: TGTGCCAGCAGTTTGCAGGGGCGGGGCTATGGCTACACCTTC. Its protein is CASSLQGRGYGYTF.

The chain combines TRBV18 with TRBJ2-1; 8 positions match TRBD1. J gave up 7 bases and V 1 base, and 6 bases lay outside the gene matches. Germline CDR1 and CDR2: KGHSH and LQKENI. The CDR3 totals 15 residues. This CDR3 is CASSPLQGAPNEQFF. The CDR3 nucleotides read TGTGCCAGCTCACCACTTCAGGGGGCGCCTAATGAGCAGTTCTTC.

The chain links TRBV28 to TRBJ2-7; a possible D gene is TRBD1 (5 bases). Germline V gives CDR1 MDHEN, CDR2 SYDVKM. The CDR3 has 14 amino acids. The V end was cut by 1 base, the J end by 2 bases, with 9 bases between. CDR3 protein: CASSLSAGTYEQYF. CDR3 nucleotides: TGTGCCAGCAGTTTATCGGCAGGGACCTACGAGCAGTACTTC.

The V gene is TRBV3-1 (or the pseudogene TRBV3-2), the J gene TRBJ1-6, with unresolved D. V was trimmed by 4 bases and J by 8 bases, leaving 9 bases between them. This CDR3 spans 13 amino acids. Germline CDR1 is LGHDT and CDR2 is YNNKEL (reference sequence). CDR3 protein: CASSPPGDSPLHF. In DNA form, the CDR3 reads TGTGCCAGCAGCCCTCCAGGAGATTCACCCCTCCACTTT.

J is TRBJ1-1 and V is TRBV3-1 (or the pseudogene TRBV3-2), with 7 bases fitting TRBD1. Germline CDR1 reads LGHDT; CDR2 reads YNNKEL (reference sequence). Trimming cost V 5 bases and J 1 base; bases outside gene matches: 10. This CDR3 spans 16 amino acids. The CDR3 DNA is TGTGCCAGCAGCGACGATCTACAGGGGAAGAACACTGAAGCTTTCTTT. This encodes CASSDDLQGKNTEAFF.

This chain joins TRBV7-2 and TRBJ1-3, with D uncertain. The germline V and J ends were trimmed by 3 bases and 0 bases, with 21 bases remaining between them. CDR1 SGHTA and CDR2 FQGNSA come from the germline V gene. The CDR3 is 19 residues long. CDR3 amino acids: CASSLDGIPGLSSGNTIYF. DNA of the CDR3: TGTGCCAGCAGCTTGGACGGGATTCCGGGCCTTAGCTCTGGAAACACCATATATTTT.

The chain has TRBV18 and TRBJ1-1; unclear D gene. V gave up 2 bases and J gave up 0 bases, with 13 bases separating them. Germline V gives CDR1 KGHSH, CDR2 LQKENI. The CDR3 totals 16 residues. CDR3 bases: TGTGCCAGCTCACCAAGGAGGGTCGATATGAACACTGAAGCTTTCTTT. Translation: CASSPRRVDMNTEAFF.

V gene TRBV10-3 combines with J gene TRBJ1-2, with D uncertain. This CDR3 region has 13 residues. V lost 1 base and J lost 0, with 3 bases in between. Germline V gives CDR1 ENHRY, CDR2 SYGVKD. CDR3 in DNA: TGTGCCATCAGTGAGTTGGCTAACTATGGCTACACCTTC. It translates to CAISELANYGYTF.

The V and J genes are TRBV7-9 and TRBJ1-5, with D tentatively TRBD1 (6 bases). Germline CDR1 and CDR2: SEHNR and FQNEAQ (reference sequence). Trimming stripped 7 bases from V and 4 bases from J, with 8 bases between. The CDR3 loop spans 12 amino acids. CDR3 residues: CASTQGNQPQHF. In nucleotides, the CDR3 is TGTGCCAGCACCCAGGGGAATCAGCCCCAGCATTTT.

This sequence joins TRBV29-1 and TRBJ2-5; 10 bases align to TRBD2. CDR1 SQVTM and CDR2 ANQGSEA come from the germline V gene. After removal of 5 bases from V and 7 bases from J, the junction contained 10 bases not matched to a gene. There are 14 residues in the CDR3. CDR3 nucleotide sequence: TGCAGCGTTCAAACTAGCGGGGCCCAGGGGACCCAGTACTTC. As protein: CSVQTSGAQGTQYF.

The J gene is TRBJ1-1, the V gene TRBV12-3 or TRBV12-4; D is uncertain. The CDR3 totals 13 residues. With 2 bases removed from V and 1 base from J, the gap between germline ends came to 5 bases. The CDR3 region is CASSLLENTEAFF. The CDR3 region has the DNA TGTGCCAGCAGTTTACTTGAGAACACTGAAGCTTTCTTT.

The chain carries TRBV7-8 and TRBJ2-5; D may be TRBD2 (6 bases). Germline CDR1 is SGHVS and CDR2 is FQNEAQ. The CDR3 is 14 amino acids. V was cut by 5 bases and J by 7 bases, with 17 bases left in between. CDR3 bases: TGTGCCAGCAGCCCGCCAGCGGGCTCAGGGACCCAGTACTTC. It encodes CASSPPAGSGTQYF.

CDR3 loop: CASSLPPGQGGEAFF. The CDR3 DNA reads TGCGCCAGCAGCTTGCCGCCAGGACAGGGAGGTGAAGCTTTCTTT. This chain connects TRBV5-1 to TRBJ1-1, with 8 bases identical to TRBD1. The CDR3 sequence is 15 residues long. V lost 1 base to trimming and J lost 7 bases; unmatched junction nucleotides: 9. The germline CDR1 and CDR2 sequences are SGHRS and YFSETQ. Full variable domain (remainder filled in from reference TRBV5-1 and TRBJ1-1): KAGVTQTPRYLIKTRGQQVTLSCSPISGHRSVSWYQQTPGQGLQFLFEYFSETQRNKGNFPGRFSGRQFSNSRSEMNVSTLELGDSALYLCASSLPPGQGGEAFFGQGTRLTVV.

The CDR3 here is CASSDRIYEKLFF. As DNA, the CDR3 is TGTGCCAGCAGTGACAGGATTTATGAAAAACTGTTTTTT. The rearrangement joins TRBV2 to TRBJ1-4; the D is unclear. V lost 3 bases to trimming and J lost 6 bases, with 8 bases between them. The CDR3 runs to 13 residues. Germline V gene lookup returns CDR1 SNHLY and CDR2 FYNNEI. Drawing the rest from reference TRBV2 and TRBJ1-4, the complete variable domain is EPEVTQTPSHQVTQMGQEVILRCVPISNHLYFYWYRQILGQKVEFLVSFYNNEISEKSEIFDDQFSVERPDGSNFTLKIRSTKLEDSAMYFCASSDRIYEKLFFGSGTQLSVL.

The CDR3 DNA sequence: TGTGCCAGCAGCAGACAGGGCAATGAGCAGTTCTTC. Translation: CASSRQGNEQFF. The gene calls are TRBV7-2 and TRBJ2-1, with TRBD1 identical over 7 bases. The CDR3 is 12 amino acids. With 5 bases clipped from V and 6 bases from J, the junction kept 1 base outside the gene matches. Germline CDR1 and CDR2: SGHTA and FQGNSA.

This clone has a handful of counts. CDR3 protein: CASSGTSRSYEQYF. The CDR3, as DNA: TGTGCCAGCTCCGGGACCTCCCGGAGCTACGAGCAGTACTTC. The gene calls are TRBV18 and TRBJ2-7; D tentatively fits TRBD1 or TRBD2 (5 bases each). CDR3 length: 14 residues. V lost 6 bases and J 3 bases, leaving 15 bases between the germline ends. CDR1 is KGHSH and CDR2 is LQKENI in the germline V gene.

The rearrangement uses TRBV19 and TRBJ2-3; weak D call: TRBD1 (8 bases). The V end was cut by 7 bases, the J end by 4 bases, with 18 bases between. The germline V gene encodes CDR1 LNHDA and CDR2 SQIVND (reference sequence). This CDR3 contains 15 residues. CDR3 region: CASNTDREGPDTQYF. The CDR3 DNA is TGTGCCAGTAACACGGACAGGGAGGGCCCAGATACGCAGTATTTT.